The 22 T cell receptor beta chains given below trace back to one sample, sequenced in a study of blood T cell repertoires in COVID-19. Sequencing used immunoSEQ multiplex PCR; TCRdb keeps in-frame clones, though not all of them. The sample consists of roughly 230,000 clones, almost 85% of them appearing once. Sequenced input: peripheral blood. The receptor source for this set is a man aged 50-59 years with COVID-19, enrolled during active disease.

This chain links TRBV10-3 with TRBJ2-1, with a weak D call TRBD1 (5 bases). The germline gives CDR1 ENHRY, CDR2 SYGVKD. Between the trimmed V and J ends, which lost 7 bases and 4 bases, there was a span of 11 bases. This CDR3 region has 13 residues. The CDR3 here is CAITADIYNEQFF. In DNA, the CDR3 is TGTGCCATCACCGCGGACATTTACAATGAGCAGTTCTTC.

Details on this clone: Different DNA sequences within this sample yield the same CDR3. The rearrangement links TRBV2 to TRBJ1-1, with 7 positions matching TRBD1. This CDR3 has 13 residues. Germline lookup yields CDR1 SNHLY and CDR2 FYNNEI. V shed 8 bases and J 1 base; nucleotides not matched to a gene: 4. The CDR3 region has the DNA TGTGCCAGCGGGGGACAGCCGAACACTGAAGCTTTCTTT. Amino acid sequence: CASGGQPNTEAFF.

The chain recombines TRBV19 with TRBJ2-3, with 10 bases lining up with TRBD2. CDR3 size: 16 residues. J lost 4 bases, V lost 7 bases, and 11 bases had no gene match. Germline V gene data show CDR1 as LNHDA and CDR2 as SQIVND (reference sequence). The CDR3 protein is CASTLTGTSVADTQYF. The CDR3 nucleotides read TGTGCCAGTACCCTCACCGGGACTAGCGTTGCAGATACGCAGTATTTT.

The J gene is TRBJ1-5, the V gene TRBV6-2 or TRBV6-3; D is possibly TRBD1 (5 bases). V dropped 2 bases and J dropped 4 bases, with 9 bases sitting between them. This CDR3 comprises 14 residues. Per germline, CDR1 MNHEY and CDR2 SVGEGT. The CDR3 bases are TGTGCCAGCAGTTACGCAGGGAGGAATCAGCCCCAGCATTTT. It codes for CASSYAGRNQPQHF.

This clone has only one observation. The chain couples TRBV15 to TRBJ2-3, with D tentatively TRBD2 (6 bases). V lost 7 bases, J lost 7 bases, and 18 bases lay in between. CDR1 and CDR2 (germline): LNHNV, YYDKDF (reference sequence). The CDR3 length is 14 residues. For the CDR3, the DNA is TGTGCCACCAAGCAGGTTGGGACTGCCAATACGCAGTATTTT. This codes for CATKQVGTANTQYF.

The rearrangement uses TRBV30 and TRBJ1-2; TRBD1 is a possible D gene (5 bases). Trimming took off 5 bases at V and 4 bases at J, with 17 bases between the two ends. Germline lookup yields CDR1 GTSNPN and CDR2 SVGIG (reference sequence). The CDR3 is 14 residues long. The CDR3 region has the DNA TGTGCCTGGGGATGGGGGGGGGTGAGCTATGGCTACACCTTC. It is translated as CAWGWGGVSYGYTF.

The V and J genes are TRBV11-1 and TRBJ2-2, with 9 bases lining up with TRBD2. V trimming: 2 bases; J trimming: 3 bases; junction bases outside the gene matches: 1. The CDR3 loop spans 15 amino acids. Germline lookup yields CDR1 SGHAT and CDR2 FQDESV (reference sequence). The DNA for the CDR3 is TGTGCCAGCAGCTTACTAGCGGGGTACACCGGGGAGCTGTTTTTT. This sequence encodes CASSLLAGYTGELFF.

This clone occurred once. The CDR3 DNA sequence: TGCGCCAGCAGCCAAGAAGTGGGCTCTAACCGCGGCTACACCTTC. Translating it yields CASSQEVGSNRGYTF. The gene calls are TRBV4-1 and TRBJ1-2; D remains unclear. This CDR3 contains 15 residues. Trimming took 0 bases from V and 8 from J, leaving 16 bases between them. Germline-derived CDR1 and CDR2 are MGHRA and YSYEKL.

The chain joins TRBV6-5 to TRBJ1-4; D not resolved. This CDR3 has 16 amino acids. Germline CDR1 and CDR2: MNHEY and SVGAGI. The germline V and J ends were trimmed by 3 bases and 0 bases, with 11 bases remaining between them. As DNA, the CDR3 is TGTGCCAGCAGTTATTCGGGTATAACAACTAATGAAAAACTGTTTTTT. Translated, it gives CASSYSGITTNEKLFF.

This clone came up once. The chain couples TRBV5-1 to TRBJ2-2; a possible D gene is TRBD2 (6 bases). The CDR3 is 13 residues long. V lost 5 bases, J lost 4 bases, and 9 bases lay in between. Germline V gene lookup returns CDR1 SGHRS and CDR2 YFSETQ. The CDR3 reads CASSRGTTGELFF. The CDR3 nucleotides are TGCGCCAGCAGTCGGGGGACCACCGGGGAGCTGTTTTTT.

The genes are TRBV24-1 and TRBJ2-3, with 8 positions matching TRBD1. The V and J ends lost 9 bases and 5 bases, in that order; junction bases with no gene match: 9. The CDR3 has 14 residues. Germline-derived CDR1 and CDR2 are KGHDR and SFDVKD. CDR3 residues: CATPGQGRRDTQYF. The CDR3 nucleotides are TGTGCCACCCCCGGACAGGGCCGGAGAGATACGCAGTATTTT.

The chain carries TRBV4-2 and TRBJ2-1; D is perhaps TRBD2 (7 bases). This CDR3 comprises 16 residues. Between the trimmed V and J ends, which lost 1 base and 8 bases, there was a span of 18 bases. Germline CDR1 LGHNA, CDR2 YNFKEQ. The CDR3 here is CASSQVGGPGGHEQFF. The CDR3, as DNA: TGTGCCAGCAGCCAAGTCGGGGGGCCGGGAGGACATGAGCAGTTCTTC.

The gene calls are TRBV5-1 and TRBJ1-3; D ambiguous. Trimming pared 0 bases from V and 4 bases from J, leaving 8 bases between. Germline values: CDR1 SGHRS, CDR2 YFSETQ. The CDR3 is made up of 14 amino acids. The CDR3 loop reads CASSLETLGNTIYF. CDR3 in DNA: TGCGCCAGCAGCTTGGAAACTCTGGGAAACACCATATATTTT.

The V and J genes are TRBV2 and TRBJ2-6; 7 bases map to TRBD1. V gave up 5 bases and J gave up 2 bases; unmatched junction bases: 6. This CDR3 region has 16 residues. CDR1 SNHLY and CDR2 FYNNEI come from the germline V gene. The CDR3, as DNA: TGTGCCAGCAGTCGGGACAGACTTCCTGGGGCCAACGTCCTGACTTTC. This translates into CASSRDRLPGANVLTF.

The chain carries TRBV18 and TRBJ2-7; 9 bases line up with TRBD1. J gave up 4 bases and V 0 bases, and 10 bases lay outside the gene matches. The CDR3 length is 17 residues. Per germline, CDR1 KGHSH and CDR2 LQKENI. The CDR3 sequence is CASSPPTGGQGSYEQYF. For the CDR3, the DNA is TGTGCCAGCTCACCACCAACGGGGGGACAGGGTTCGTACGAGCAGTACTTC.

This clone was counted a single time. The chain carries TRBV27 and TRBJ2-7; TRBD1 is a possible D gene (5 bases). This CDR3 has 11 residues. V dropped 8 bases and J dropped 7 bases, with 12 bases sitting between them. CDR1 and CDR2 from the germline V gene are MNHEY and SMNVEV (reference sequence). CDR3 in DNA: TGTGCCAGCGGGCAGGGCTGGGAGCAGTACTTC. Protein product: CASGQGWEQYF.

This clone was detected only a few times. The chain couples TRBV6-2 or TRBV6-3 to TRBJ2-7, with 7 nucleotides matching TRBD1. Trimming removed 5 bases from V and 5 bases from J; junction bases left unmatched: 12. The CDR3 is made up of 15 amino acids. Germline loops: CDR1 MNHEY, CDR2 SVGEGT. The CDR3 nucleotides read TGTGCCAGCAGTCGCCAGGGCAGGGGGATCCACGAGCAGTACTTC. Its protein product is CASSRQGRGIHEQYF.

CDR3 coding DNA: TGCGCCAGCAGCCAGGAGAGACCCACTAACTATGGCTACACCTTC. Translated, it gives CASSQERPTNYGYTF. V usage is TRBV4-1 and J usage is TRBJ1-2; D gene ambiguous. This CDR3 region has 15 residues. The V end lost 3 bases, the J end lost 0 bases, and 11 bases lay between the germline ends. Germline V CDR1 and CDR2: MGHRA, YSYEKL.

This sequence joins TRBV6-5 and TRBJ1-2; TRBD1 matches at 7 bases. The CDR3 runs to 13 residues. Germline CDR1 and CDR2: MNHEY and SVGAGI. J gave up 7 bases and V 7 bases, and 9 bases lay outside the gene matches. CDR3 amino acids: CASNVGGARGYTF. The CDR3, as DNA: TGTGCCAGCAACGTAGGGGGCGCGCGTGGCTACACCTTC.

This chain links TRBV4-1 with TRBJ2-7, with TRBD2 identical over 13 bases. Germline V lookup: CDR1 MGHRA, CDR2 YSYEKL. There are 15 residues in the CDR3. V dropped 4 bases and J dropped 7; count of bases not matched to a gene: 7. CDR3 bases: TGCGCCAGCAGCCCGAGACTAGCGGGGGGCCGGGAGCAGTACTTC. Translation: CASSPRLAGGREQYF.

The chain employs TRBV4-1 and TRBJ2-1; 8 bases are a match to TRBD1. This CDR3 contains 15 residues. Germline CDR1 reads MGHRA; CDR2 reads YSYEKL. The trim removed 1 base at V and 7 bases at J, leaving 6 bases unmatched. CDR3 amino acids: CASSQVRTGFNEQFF. The CDR3 DNA reads TGCGCCAGCAGCCAAGTTCGGACAGGGTTTAATGAGCAGTTCTTC.

The V call is TRBV6-2 or TRBV6-3, the J call TRBJ1-5; 8 nucleotides align to TRBD1. V shed 0 bases and J 4 bases; nucleotides not matched to a gene: 11. CDR1 and CDR2 (germline): MNHEY, SVGEGT. This CDR3 region has 18 residues. As DNA, the CDR3 is TGTGCCAGCAGTTACTCGGGTCTCCGGGACAGGTGGAATCAGCCCCAGCATTTT. Translating it yields CASSYSGLRDRWNQPQHF.